This T cell receptor (beta chain) was sequenced in a study of CD8 T cells in ankylosing spondylitis. Points from the study as a whole: For ankylosing spondylitis blood, a TCR beta motif of 8 or 9 highly homologous variants appeared characteristic. Disease-linked clones reportedly showed significant enrichment in matched ankylosing spondylitis synovial fluid. Disease-linked clones were found to be CD8+ and relatively rare in peripheral blood.

In this sample, this clonotype turned up many times. What it binds is unknown. Germline V gene data show CDR1 as DFQATT and CDR2 as SNEGSKA (reference sequence). V was clipped by 6 bases and J by 2 bases; unmatched bases: 8. The CDR3 sequence is 16 residues long. By quantitative 5'-RACE with molecular barcodes, the TCR beta libraries were made. MiXCR was run by TCRdb on the 5' RACE reads, yielding one entry per CDR3 protein. The sample holds a few hundred thousand distinct CDR3 sequences, 17% seen once. The chain employs TRBV20-1 and TRBJ2-2, with 11 bases identical to TRBD2. The sequenced material came from blood, either unsorted or a sorted T cell fraction (not recorded which). The source of this sequence is a male donor with ankylosing spondylitis. CDR3 sequence: CSAAGLADLNTGELFF. In nucleotides, the CDR3 is TGCAGTGCCGCGGGACTAGCGGACTTAAACACCGGGGAGCTGTTTTTT.